This paragraph covers one TCR beta chain sequence. What it recognizes is unknown. Time point reported: late sampling 161 to 241 days after vaccination in a few convalescent patients. Regarding treatment: approximately 10-day PBMC culture with coronavirus spike peptide pools or control peptides (ViraFEST assay). When roughly 9 days of culture had elapsed, CD4+ T cells were isolated by negative selection. These data come from a study of vaccination and CD4 T cells after COVID-19. Oncomine TCR Beta short-read sequencing was applied to DNA from cultured CD4+ T cells. TCRdb independently ran MiXCR on the PCR reads; one entry per CDR3 protein. The table has fewer than 20,000 distinct CDR3 sequences, around 40% seen once. The sequencing used CD4+ T cells from blood, cultured in vitro, collected about 7 months after SARS-CoV-2 vaccination. This sequence originates from a human donor who had recovered from COVID-19.

CDR3 protein: CASSPSPGTVHWETQYF. CDR3 coding DNA: TGTGCCAGCAGTCCAAGCCCCGGGACGGTCCACTGGGAGACCCAGTACTTC. The chain recombines TRBV6-1 with TRBJ2-5, with D perhaps assigned TRBD1 or TRBD2 (5 bases each). Trimming took off 5 bases at V and 5 bases at J, with 24 bases between the two ends. Germline CDR1 and CDR2: MNHNS and SASEGT. The CDR3 length is 17 residues.